This T cell receptor (beta chain) stems from a study of blood T cells in healthy people across ages. This clonotype was seen repeatedly, ten times or more. Germline loops: CDR1 SQVTM, CDR2 ANQGSEA. Trimming left V 3 bases short and J 0 bases short, with 9 bases between. The CDR3 is 13 residues long. Together with a sample-barcoded 5' primer, a J-beta primer mix was included in a second PCR lasting roughly 7 to 11 cycles. MiXCR, applied by TCRdb to the 5' RACE reads, yields one record per CDR3 protein. Among roughly 800,000 distinct CDR3 sequences listed, roughly 25% were seen once. These data were also reused for a study on T cells of mothers and their children.

The sample consisted of blood. This receptor was taken from a boy younger than 18 in good health. The chain is built from TRBV29-1 and TRBJ2-7; the D is unclear. The CDR3 protein is CSVDLSHSYEQYF. The CDR3 nucleotides read TGCAGCGTTGACCTCAGCCACTCCTACGAGCAGTACTTC.